This entry lists 30 T cell receptor beta chains sequenced from one sample in a study of T cells in Graves' hyperthyroidism and ophthalmopathy. The investigators amplified TCR beta CDR3 regions from RNA transcripts. Initially, a first-round RT-PCR of the TCR CDR3 employed the HTBI primer set. Via MiXCR, TCRdb re-called the multiplex PCR reads, giving one row per CDR3 protein. The repertoire has 200,000 to 250,000 distinct CDR3 sequences, around 17% of them found once; the top ten carry approximately 30%. Source material: blood. The origin of the receptors is a woman younger than 35 with Graves' ophthalmopathy.

This rearrangement joins TRBV29-1 to TRBJ2-1; 15 nucleotides align to TRBD2. This CDR3 region has 20 residues. Germline lookup yields CDR1 SQVTM and CDR2 ANQGSEA. V shed 6 bases and J 4 bases; nucleotides not matched to a gene: 19. The CDR3 region has the DNA TGCAGCGTCTGTTTGATCGGGACTAGCGGGGGGCCTCTAAGATACAATGAGCAGTTCTTC. Amino acids: CSVCLIGTSGGPLRYNEQFF.

This clonotype has just a few counts. The rearrangement uses TRBV5-4 and TRBJ2-7; D is undetermined. The CDR3 totals 15 residues. Trimming cost V 1 base and J 0 bases, with 11 bases left between them. Germline V gene lookup returns CDR1 SGHNT and CDR2 YYREEE (reference sequence). CDR3 DNA: TGTGCCAGCAGCTTGAGTTTAGAGAGCTCCTACGAGCAGTACTTC. It codes for CASSLSLESSYEQYF.

This clonotype has a count of ten or more. This sequence joins TRBV29-1 and TRBJ2-1, with D perhaps given as TRBD1 or TRBD2 (6 bases each). CDR1 is SQVTM, CDR2 ANQGSEA, per germline. The CDR3 is 13 residues long. Trimming pared 2 bases from V and 9 bases from J, leaving 14 bases between. DNA of the CDR3: TGCAGCGTTGAAACCCAGGGGAGGCCTGAGCAGTTCTTC. Amino acid sequence: CSVETQGRPEQFF.

This clonotype was observed at least ten times. The rearrangement joins TRBV7-2 to TRBJ1-1; 8 positions match TRBD1. This CDR3 is built from 18 residues. CDR1 and CDR2 from the germline V gene are SGHTA and FQGNSA. V lost 1 base and J lost 4; bases outside the gene matches: 14. Here the CDR3 DNA reads TGTGCCAGCAGCTTAGTAGGCCTCAGGGGGCGCGGTGCCACTGAAGCTTTCTTT. Translated, it gives CASSLVGLRGRGATEAFF.

Note on this clonotype: This may stem from a read error, because a much larger clone lies one nucleotide away. Since the CDR3 does not end with the conserved phenylalanine or tryptophan, this likely comes from a read error. CDR3 DNA: TGTGCCAGCAGCTTAGAACCCTACGAGCAGTACCTC. Amino acids: CASSLEPYEQYL. The chain couples TRBV7-2 to TRBJ2-7; D unclear. The ends were cut back, 1 base at V and 2 bases at J, with 3 bases in the middle. CDR3 length: 12 amino acids. Per germline, CDR1 SGHTA and CDR2 FQGNSA.

Note on this clonotype: A read error may explain this, as a much larger clone is one base away. The chain carries TRBV9 and TRBJ1-2; TRBD1 matches at 7 bases. The J segment lost 8 bases and the V segment lost 0 bases, leaving 13 bases of the junction unmatched. The CDR3 is 16 amino acids. CDR1 SGDLS and CDR2 YYNGEE come from the germline V gene. CDR3 residues: CASSVAPTDRVGGYTF. The CDR3 DNA reads as TGTGCCAGCAGCGTAGCCCCAACAGACAGGGTAGGAGGCTACACCTTC.

This clonotype was found many times. The junction and the germline gene differ at one end; a read error may be behind it. The rearrangement uses TRBV6-5 and TRBJ1-1; D perhaps matches TRBD1 (6 bases). Germline loops: CDR1 MNHEY, CDR2 SVGAGI. The CDR3 covers 14 residues. CDR3 DNA sequence: TGTGCCAGCAGCTACTCCAGGAGGGGGACTGAAGCTTTCTTT. It codes for CASSYSRRGTEAFF.

This clonotype was counted ten times or more. V gene TRBV4-1 combines with J gene TRBJ2-1; the match to TRBD1 covers 7 bases. The trim removed 4 bases at V and 4 bases at J, leaving 10 bases unmatched. The CDR3 length is 16 residues. Germline V lookup: CDR1 MGHRA, CDR2 YSYEKL. The CDR3 coding sequence is TGCGCCAGCAGCCCCCCTCTGACAGGGTCGTACAATGAGCAGTTCTTC. Its protein product is CASSPPLTGSYNEQFF.

The table lists this clonotype with a few counts. The gene calls are TRBV12-5 and TRBJ2-2, with D possibly being TRBD2 (6 bases). This CDR3 contains 13 residues. The ends were cut back, 7 bases at V and 7 bases at J, with 13 bases in the middle. The V gene's germline CDR1 is LGHNT and CDR2 FRNRAP. The CDR3 region is CASASWGVGELFF. The CDR3 DNA reads TGTGCTAGTGCTTCTTGGGGGGTCGGGGAGCTGTTTTTT.

This clonotype was counted at least ten times. V and J are TRBV2 and TRBJ1-2; D is possibly TRBD1 (5 bases). V was clipped by 6 bases and J by 2 bases, with 10 bases between them. This CDR3 has 13 residues. Per the germline V gene, CDR1 is SNHLY and CDR2 is FYNNEI. The CDR3 DNA follows: TGTGCCAGCAGGGGAGGGACGAACTATGGCTACACCTTC. Protein sequence: CASRGGTNYGYTF.

This clonotype was recorded at least ten times. The rearrangement links TRBV7-2 to TRBJ1-1, with D unresolved. V lost 4 bases and J 4 bases, leaving 13 bases between the germline ends. CDR1 is SGHTA and CDR2 is FQGNSA in the germline V gene. The length of the CDR3 is 14 residues. DNA of the CDR3: TGTGCCAGCAGCTCCCCAGCCCCGGTCACTGAAGCTTTCTTT. Its translation is CASSSPAPVTEAFF.

In this sample, this clonotype turned up many times. The J gene is TRBJ1-2, the V gene TRBV28; unclear D gene. This CDR3 spans 16 amino acids. Germline loops: CDR1 MDHEN, CDR2 SYDVKM. The germline V and J ends were trimmed by 1 base and 0 bases, with 12 bases remaining between them. The CDR3 DNA reads TGTGCCAGCAGTTTATCACACCGACGATCTAACTATGGCTACACCTTC. Translation: CASSLSHRRSNYGYTF.

This clonotype was counted many times. V gene TRBV29-1 combines with J gene TRBJ1-2; unclear D gene. Germline V gene lookup returns CDR1 SQVTM and CDR2 ANQGSEA. Deletions cut 2 bases from V and 3 bases from J, with 10 bases between. This CDR3 is built from 13 residues. The DNA of the CDR3 is TGCAGCGTTGAAAAAAGGCTGGACTATGGCTACACCTTC. Translating gives CSVEKRLDYGYTF.

This clonotype showed up many times. This chain links TRBV5-8 with TRBJ2-1; perhaps TRBD2 as D (6 bases). The ends were cut back, 5 bases at V and 9 bases at J, with 21 bases in the middle. The CDR3 has 15 amino acids. Germline V gene data show CDR1 as SGHTS and CDR2 as YDEGEE. CDR3 sequence: CASRSDSGSTREQFF. CDR3 DNA: TGTGCCAGCAGATCCGACAGCGGGTCTACGCGTGAGCAGTTCTTC.

The chain employs TRBV5-4 and TRBJ2-6; D is undetermined. Per the germline V gene, CDR1 is SGHNT and CDR2 is YYREEE (reference sequence). The V and J ends lost 4 bases and 1 base respectively, with 9 bases between them. There are 15 residues in the CDR3. The chain's CDR3 is CASSVGKSGANVLTF. The CDR3 nucleotides read TGTGCCAGCAGCGTGGGGAAGTCTGGGGCCAACGTCCTGACTTTC.

This clonotype was seen repeatedly, ten times or more. V is TRBV12-3 or TRBV12-4 and J is TRBJ1-1, with TRBD1 as a possible D gene (5 bases). The CDR3 has 13 residues. The V end was cut by 5 bases, the J end by 9 bases, with 16 bases between. CDR3 sequence: CASSPFSGLKAFF. CDR3 nucleotide sequence: TGTGCCAGCAGTCCATTTTCGGGACTCAAAGCTTTCTTT.

In this sample, this clonotype turned up many times. J is TRBJ1-2 and V is TRBV20-1, with 7 nucleotides matching TRBD1. Germline CDR1 and CDR2: DFQATT and SNEGSKA (reference sequence). This CDR3 is built from 14 residues. J was trimmed by 3 bases and V by 5 bases; bases with no gene match: 9. CDR3: CSAGRTGPDYGYTF. The CDR3 DNA follows: TGCAGTGCTGGAAGGACAGGCCCCGACTATGGCTACACCTTC.

Here the CDR3 reads CASSYGRRRNNEQFF. The CDR3 DNA follows: TGTGCCAGCAGTTACGGCCGCAGACGAAACAATGAGCAGTTCTTC. The genes are TRBV28 and TRBJ2-1; D not resolved. Between the trimmed V and J ends, which lost 4 bases and 5 bases, there was a span of 15 bases. Germline-derived CDR1 and CDR2 are MDHEN and SYDVKM. The CDR3 consists of 15 residues.

This clonotype was recorded only once. The chain couples TRBV7-6 to TRBJ2-1, with D tentatively TRBD1 (6 bases). Germline V gene sequence: CDR1 SGHVS, CDR2 FNYEAQ. V gave up 3 bases and J gave up 0 bases, with 12 bases separating them. This CDR3 is built from 16 residues. The CDR3 DNA is TGTGCCAGCAGCTTTGGGACAATGAGCTCCTACAATGAGCAGTTCTTC. Translating it yields CASSFGTMSSYNEQFF.

This clonotype has ten or more counts. V is TRBV28 and J is TRBJ1-1; D not certain. There are 14 residues in the CDR3. V was pared by 4 bases and J by 0 bases, with 9 bases between. The germline V gene has CDR1 MDHEN and CDR2 SYDVKM. The CDR3: CASSYSGLNTEAFF. The DNA of the CDR3 is TGTGCCAGCAGTTACTCAGGATTGAACACTGAAGCTTTCTTT.

There are many counts of this clonotype. The rearrangement links TRBV12-3 or TRBV12-4 to TRBJ1-1, with 8 bases fitting TRBD1. V lost 2 bases and J lost 10; bases outside the gene matches: 18. This CDR3 is 17 amino acids long. CDR3: CASSLFVPGGERRGAFF. In DNA, the CDR3 is TGTGCCAGCAGTTTATTTGTGCCAGGGGGCGAACGGAGAGGAGCTTTCTTT.

This clonotype has a count of ten or more. This chain links TRBV12-3 or TRBV12-4 with TRBJ2-7; D is possibly TRBD1 (7 bases). The CDR3 has 14 residues. Trimming cost V 3 bases and J 0 bases, with 9 bases left between them. The DNA for the CDR3 is TGTGCCAGCAGTTTTCAGGGGGGCTCCTACGAGCAGTACTTC. Residues: CASSFQGGSYEQYF.

In its sample, this clonotype was seen many times. V is TRBV20-1 and J is TRBJ1-2; 11 bases map to TRBD1. V lost 3 bases to trimming and J lost 3 bases; unmatched junction nucleotides: 0. The V gene's germline CDR1 is DFQATT and CDR2 SNEGSKA (reference sequence). The CDR3 is made up of 13 amino acids. The CDR3 reads CSARGQGDYGYTF. In nucleotides, the CDR3 is TGCAGTGCTAGGGGACAGGGGGACTATGGCTACACCTTC.

There are many counts of this clonotype. The chain uses TRBV7-9 and TRBJ1-1, with D perhaps matching TRBD1 (5 bases). CDR3 length equals 14 residues. From germline, CDR1 is SEHNR and CDR2 FQNEAQ (reference sequence). Trimming removed 5 bases at V and 1 base at J, with 11 bases between. Here the CDR3 reads CASSRDGENTEAFF. The CDR3 DNA sequence: TGTGCCAGCAGCCGGGACGGGGAGAACACTGAAGCTTTCTTT. The variable domain in full, completed from reference TRBV7-9 and TRBJ1-1, reads DTGVSQNPRHKITKRGQNVTFRCDPISEHNRLYWYRQTLGQGPEFLTYFQNEAQLEKSRLLSDRFSAERPKGSFSTLEIQRTEQGDSAMYLCASSRDGENTEAFFGQGTRLTVV.

This clonotype was picked up many times. This rearrangement joins TRBV12-3 or TRBV12-4 to TRBJ2-1; 8 nucleotides line up with TRBD1. The CDR3 sequence is 17 residues long. V was pared by 3 bases and J by 0 bases, with 7 bases of the junction left unmatched. CDR3 coding DNA: TGTGCCAGCAGTTTCGACAGGGGCTACAGCTCCTACAATGAGCAGTTCTTC. Translating it yields CASSFDRGYSSYNEQFF.

The chain carries TRBV7-2 and TRBJ2-6; TRBD1 aligns across 10 bases. The V segment lost 5 bases and the J segment 11 bases; nucleotides outside the gene matches: 3. The CDR3 consists of 13 residues. Germline CDR1 and CDR2: SGHTA and FQGNSA. CDR3 region: CASSTGTGDVLTF. As DNA, the CDR3 is TGTGCCAGCAGCACCGGGACAGGGGACGTCCTGACTTTC.

The chain is built from TRBV6-1 and TRBJ1-2, with 10 nucleotides matching TRBD1. J gave up 8 bases and V 5 bases, and 8 bases lay outside the gene matches. Germline assignment: CDR1 MNHNS and CDR2 SASEGT. The CDR3 sequence is 14 residues long. The chain's CDR3 is CASSSAGTGAGYTF. CDR3 in DNA: TGTGCCAGCAGTTCGGCCGGGACAGGGGCCGGCTACACCTTC.

This clonotype came up many times. The chain uses TRBV20-1 and TRBJ1-5; TRBD1 aligns across 10 bases. Germline CDR1 and CDR2: DFQATT and SNEGSKA (reference sequence). The V and J ends lost 2 bases and 4 bases, in that order; junction bases with no gene match: 8. The CDR3 runs 16 residues. The CDR3 protein is CSARHRQGAPNQPQHF. The CDR3 coding sequence is TGCAGTGCTAGACATAGACAGGGGGCCCCTAATCAGCCCCAGCATTTT.

In its sample, this clonotype was seen many times. The V call is TRBV7-2, the J call TRBJ1-1; 12 bases are shared with TRBD1. The CDR3 is 16 residues long. J gave up 1 base and V 6 bases, and 6 bases lay outside the gene matches. Germline CDR1 SGHTA, CDR2 FQGNSA. The CDR3 DNA is TGTGCCAGCAGTTCGGGGACAGGGGGCAGGAACACTGAAGCTTTCTTT. Its protein product is CASSSGTGGRNTEAFF. Full variable domain (outside the CDR3, taken from reference TRBV7-2 and TRBJ1-1): GAGVSQSPSNKVTEKGKDVELRCDPISGHTALYWYRQSLGQGLEFLIYFQGNSAPDKSGLPSDRFSAERTGGSVSTLTIQRTQQEDSAVYLCASSSGTGGRNTEAFFGQGTRLTVV.

Ten or more counts support this clonotype. The chain has TRBV6-1 and TRBJ2-2; tentatively, D is TRBD1 (6 bases). The CDR3 length is 14 residues. V dropped 7 bases and J dropped 6 bases, with 15 bases sitting between them. Per germline, CDR1 MNHNS and CDR2 SASEGT. Here the CDR3 DNA reads TGTGCCAGCAAAGGACAGTTCAGTCCCGGGGAGCTGTTTTTT. Residues: CASKGQFSPGELFF.